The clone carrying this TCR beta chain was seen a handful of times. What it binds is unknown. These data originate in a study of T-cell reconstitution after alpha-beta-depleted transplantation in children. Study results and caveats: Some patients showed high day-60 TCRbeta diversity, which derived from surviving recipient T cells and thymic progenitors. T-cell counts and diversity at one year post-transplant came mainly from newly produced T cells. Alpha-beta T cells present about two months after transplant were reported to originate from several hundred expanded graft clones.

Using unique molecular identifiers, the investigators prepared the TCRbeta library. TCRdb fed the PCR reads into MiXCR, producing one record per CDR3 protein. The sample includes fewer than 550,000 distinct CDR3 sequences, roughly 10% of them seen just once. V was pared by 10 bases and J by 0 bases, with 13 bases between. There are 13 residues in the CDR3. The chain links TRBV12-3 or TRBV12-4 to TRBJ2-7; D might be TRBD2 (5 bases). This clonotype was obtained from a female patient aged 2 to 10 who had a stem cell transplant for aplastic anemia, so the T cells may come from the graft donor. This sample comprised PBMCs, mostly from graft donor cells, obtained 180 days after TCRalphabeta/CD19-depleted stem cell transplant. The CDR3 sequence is CATQPGFSYEQYF. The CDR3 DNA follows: TGTGCCACCCAACCGGGATTCTCCTACGAGCAGTACTTC.